Included here is one TCR beta chain sequence, with context. Its matching antigen is unknown. Here immunoSEQ multiplex PCR was the method, and the copy in TCRdb shows in-frame clones only, minus some. The sample lists about 150,000 clones; 88% were seen once. CDR1 is SEHNR, CDR2 FQNEAQ, per germline (reference sequence). CDR3 length: 13 amino acids. Trimming took off 5 bases at V and 0 bases at J, with 6 bases between the two ends. This record comes from a study of radiation and T cells in renal cell carcinoma. General study results and limits: Without pretreatment biopsies, baseline tumor clonotype presence was undetermined.

Time point specified: baseline pretreatment blood. Indicated treatment: 15 Gy SBRT to primary tumor, nephrectomy 4 weeks later. The source was blood, collected from a patient whose treatment included radiotherapy and nephrectomy. This clonotype was obtained from a woman in her 70s with renal cell carcinoma. This sequence joins TRBV7-9 and TRBJ2-3, with D hard to call. The CDR3 DNA is TGTGCCAGCAGCCGAGACAGCACAGATACGCAGTATTTT. Translation gives CASSRDSTDTQYF.